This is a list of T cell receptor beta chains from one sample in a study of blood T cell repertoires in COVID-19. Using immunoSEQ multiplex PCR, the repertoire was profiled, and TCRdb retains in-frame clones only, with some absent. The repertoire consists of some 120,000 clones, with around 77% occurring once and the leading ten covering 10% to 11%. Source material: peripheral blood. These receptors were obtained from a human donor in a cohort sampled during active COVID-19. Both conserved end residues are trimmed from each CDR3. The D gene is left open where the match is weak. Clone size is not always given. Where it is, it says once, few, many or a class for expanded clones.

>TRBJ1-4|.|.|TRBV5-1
ASSLSAGNEKLF
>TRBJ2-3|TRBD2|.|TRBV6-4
ASSASGGADTQY
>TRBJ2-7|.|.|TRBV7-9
ASSFGGSHEQY
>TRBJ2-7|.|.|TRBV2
ASSERWRVYANILYEQY
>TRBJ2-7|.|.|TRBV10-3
ATLDSFGEQY
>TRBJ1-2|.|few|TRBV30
AWSSGNYGYT
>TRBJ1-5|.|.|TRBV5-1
ASSPDTGNQPQH
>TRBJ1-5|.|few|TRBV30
AWSTGSGQPQH
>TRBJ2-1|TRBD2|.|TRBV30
AWSMLGLAGASLEQF
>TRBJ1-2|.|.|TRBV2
ASRPQFNYGYT
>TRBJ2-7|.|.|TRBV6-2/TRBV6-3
ASSIGRGYEQY
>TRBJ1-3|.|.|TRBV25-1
ASSEYNSGNTIY
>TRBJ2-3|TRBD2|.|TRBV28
ASSLARGGRDTQY
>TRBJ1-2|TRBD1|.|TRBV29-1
SVDLVTGIGYGYT
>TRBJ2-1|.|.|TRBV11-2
ASSFLNEQF
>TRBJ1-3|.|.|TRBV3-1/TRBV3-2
ASSPSGDSGNTIY
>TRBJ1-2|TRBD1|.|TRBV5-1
ASATGGATNGYT
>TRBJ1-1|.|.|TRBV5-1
ASRLGLGTEAF
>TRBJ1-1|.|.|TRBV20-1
SASMRGKRSTEAF
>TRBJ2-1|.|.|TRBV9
ASRAENEQF
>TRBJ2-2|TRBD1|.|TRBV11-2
ASRPQGAGTGELF
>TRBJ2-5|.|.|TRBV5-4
ASRSDSSRQETQY
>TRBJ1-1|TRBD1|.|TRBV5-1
ASSLGSFRGPLRGTEAF
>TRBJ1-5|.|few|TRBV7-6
ASSSWEGQPQH
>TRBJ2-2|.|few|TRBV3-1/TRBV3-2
PPSQGGGGRTGELF
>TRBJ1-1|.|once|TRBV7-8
ASSWGIRLLMNTEAF
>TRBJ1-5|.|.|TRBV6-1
ASSEALLVVGGGRSNQPQH
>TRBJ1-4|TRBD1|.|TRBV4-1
ASSQDRSTGGGWTNEKLF
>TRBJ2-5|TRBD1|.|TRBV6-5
ASSTGVRAQY